This TCR beta chain comes out of a study of blood T cells in healthy people across ages. Germline V gives CDR1 MNHEY, CDR2 SVGAGI. The CDR3 is 12 residues long. The ends were cut back, 8 bases at V and 4 bases at J, with 12 bases in the middle. This clonotype was counted many times. Roughly 10 milliliters of peripheral blood were drawn from each donor. PCR was performed a second time for about 6 to 11 cycles using a sample-barcoded 5' primer and a J-beta primer mix. A template-switch adaptor containing 12 random nucleotides labeled each cDNA molecule. Each CDR3 protein is one row after TCRdb ran MiXCR on the 5' RACE reads. The data contain around 1,700,000 distinct CDR3 sequences, approximately 30% of them seen just once; the ten biggest clones take up about 8%.

The clonotype was recovered from a young woman in good health. The sequencing sample was made of blood. This chain links TRBV6-5 with TRBJ2-7, with D possibly matching TRBD2 (5 bases). The CDR3 spells CASGGPSYEQYF. In DNA, the CDR3 is TGTGCCAGCGGCGGGCCCTCGTACGAGCAGTACTTC.